This TCR beta chain was sequenced for a study of control samples from healthy donors and cancer patients. Per the germline V gene, CDR1 is KGHDR and CDR2 is SFDVKD. The CDR3 runs to 13 residues. The V and J ends lost 6 bases and 0 bases respectively, with 8 bases between them. The protocol was immunoSEQ multiplex PCR, while the TCRdb copy is restricted to in-frame clones and leaves out a portion. The table lists approximately 110,000 clones, about four fifths of them singletons. The gene calls are TRBV24-1 and TRBJ2-7, with D unresolved. Sequenced material: blood. This sequence originates from a woman in her forties or fifties in good health. CDR3 residues: CATSSLTSYEQYF. The CDR3 nucleotides read TGTGCCACCAGTTCACTGACCTCCTACGAGCAGTACTTC.